The entry below describes one T cell receptor beta chain. Its antigen remains undetermined. Base quality data are lacking; no much larger clone is found one base away. The CDR3 has 14 amino acids, counting the end cysteine and phenylalanine. Of the read, only the CDR3 DNA is kept; its 42 bases are in frame from base 1. CDR1 and CDR2 (SGDLS, YYNGEE) derive from the germline V gene. V is pruned by 2 bases and J by 5 bases, leaving 4 bases of the junction without a gene match. This entry is derived from a study of CD8+CD57+ T cells in acquired aplastic anemia (dated by TCRdb to the late 2010s). With regard to the full study: DNA extracted from sorted CD4+ and CD8+ cells had a mean of about 3 ug, with a range of 0.2 to 27.4 ug. For healthy donor samples, the average read count was around 9.8 million for CD4+ cells and around 12 million for CD8+ cells. General study outcomes and caveats: CD8+ Simpson's diversity did not differ significantly between patients and healthy controls (P=0.060). Although 25 to 30 CD8+ CDR3 sequences were shared by patients and controls, these sequences appeared highly expressed in patients and within the immunodominant clones of patients.

TCR repertoires of sorted CD4+ and CD8+ blood T cells from severe aplastic anemia patients and healthy subjects were deep-sequenced in the study. Ficoll-Paque density gradient centrifugation was used to isolate peripheral blood mononuclear cells. CD4+ and CD8+ T cells were sorted by FACS or magnetic beads before DNA extraction. TCR beta VDJ combination and CDR3 sequence profiling used genomic DNA as the template. TCR repertoire sequencing was run on an Illumina HiSeq 2000. In the authors' own workflow: TRBV/TRBJ rearrangement plots, CDR3 size and DJ length profiles, and Simpson's diversity index were used to assess repertoires. The most abundant DNA sequence in the deep sequencing data was defined as the immunodominant clone. CDR3 amino acid sequences were screened for sharing across subjects and were compared with published repertoires and the VDJdb database. In-frame beta chains were kept once TCRdb had trimmed the public reads at Q25 with fastp and called clones with MiXCR. Here each entry gathers all rows of one CDR3 protein and keeps the most common genes and DNA. The V and J calls and clone size come from TCRdb's table, not from the authors' own analysis. The sample records around 170,000 distinct CDR3 sequences, 40% to 55% of which are singletons. The ten largest clones capture 2.5% to 3.5% of the sample.

The V and J genes are TRBV9 and TRBJ2-5; TRBD2 agrees with 9 junctional bases. The sample comprised sorted CD4+, CD8+, or CD8+CD57+ T cells (not recorded which) from PBMCs. This TCR derives from a human donor in good health. The DNA reads TGTGCCAGCAGCGTCGATAGCGGGGGCGAGACCCAGTACTTC. Translated, this is CASSVDSGGETQYF.